This T cell receptor (beta chain) was retrieved from a study of blood T cell repertoires in COVID-19. Background on the study: Donors in the United States, Italy and Spain gave samples during acute or convalescent COVID-19.

Germline V lookup: CDR1 GTSNPN, CDR2 SVGIG (reference sequence). CDR3 size: 14 residues. V lost 2 bases and J 4 bases, leaving 11 bases between the germline ends. Using immunoSEQ multiplex PCR, the repertoire was profiled, and TCRdb retains in-frame clones only, with some absent. The profile shows about 140,000 clones, 84% of them singletons. This rearrangement joins TRBV30 to TRBJ2-2, with D unclear. The sequencing sample was made of peripheral blood. This clonotype was sampled from a woman aged 80 or older in a cohort sampled during active or convalescent COVID-19. CDR3 sequence reads: CAWSYGLSTGELFF. The CDR3 DNA reads as TGTGCCTGGAGTTATGGCTTAAGCACCGGGGAGCTGTTTTTT.